This T cell receptor beta chain was found in a study of T-cell reconstitution after alpha-beta-depleted transplantation in children. Regarding the study as a whole: T cells produced anew were the main source of T-cell counts and diversity one year after transplant. Recipient T cells and thymic progenitors that survived were the source of the high TCRbeta diversity seen at day 60 in some patients. In patients about two months after transplant, alpha-beta T cells reportedly arose from several hundred expanded graft clones.

This clonotype occurred many times. Its antigen is not known. Unique molecular identifiers featured in how the TCRbeta library was prepared. TCRdb itself ran the PCR reads through MiXCR, one entry per CDR3 protein. The sample contains 65,000 to 70,000 distinct CDR3 sequences, just under 5% of which appear only once. V shed 1 base and J shed 4 bases, with 20 bases lying between them. The CDR3 sequence is 18 residues long. Looked up from germline, CDR1 is SEHNR and CDR2 is FQNEAQ (reference sequence). Source: PBMCs, mostly from graft donor cells, taken 180 days after TCRalphabeta/CD19-depleted stem cell transplant. This clonotype was obtained from a boy younger than two who had a stem cell transplant for acute myeloid leukemia, so the T cells may come from the graft donor. The genes are TRBV7-9 and TRBJ1-3, with a tentative D call TRBD1 (5 bases). In DNA form, the CDR3 reads TGTGCCAGCAGCTTAGTCCCCGCCGTGGGAGGGGTCGGAAACACCATATATTTT. This encodes CASSLVPAVGGVGNTIYF.